Shown below are 30 T cell receptor beta chains from a single sample sequenced in a study of early T cells in non-severe SARS-CoV-2 infection. MiXCR, applied by TCRdb to the 5' RACE reads, yields one record per CDR3 protein. The sample includes about 100,000 distinct CDR3 sequences, about 13% seen only once; the top ten take 2% to 2.5%. Sequenced: whole blood. The receptors originated from an adult who was a healthcare worker with PCR-confirmed SARS-CoV-2 infection or an uninfected control (not recorded which).

This clonotype was seen at least ten times. The chain is built from TRBV6-6 and TRBJ1-4, with TRBD1 identical over 7 bases. CDR1 is MNHNY, CDR2 SVGAGI, per germline (reference sequence). V lost 5 bases to trimming and J lost 5 bases; unmatched junction nucleotides: 8. CDR3 length: 15 amino acids. The CDR3 spells CASSPNRGLNEKLFF. The CDR3 coding sequence is TGTGCCAGCAGTCCCAACAGGGGCCTCAATGAAAAACTGTTTTTT.

This clonotype was counted at least ten times. This chain uses TRBV10-3 with TRBJ2-5; D ambiguous. In germline, CDR1 is ENHRY, CDR2 SYGVKD. The CDR3 spans 12 residues. Trimming pared 0 bases from V and 5 bases from J, leaving 4 bases between. The CDR3 sequence is CAISESGETQYF. In DNA, the CDR3 is TGTGCCATCAGTGAGTCTGGGGAGACCCAGTACTTC.

This clonotype was recorded a few times. This chain joins TRBV2 and TRBJ2-7; possibly TRBD1 for D (6 bases). In germline, CDR1 is SNHLY, CDR2 FYNNEI. CDR3 length: 12 amino acids. Trimming took 6 bases from V and 6 from J, leaving 12 bases between them. CDR3: CASRDSLAEQYF. The CDR3, as DNA: TGTGCCAGCAGGGACAGTCTTGCCGAGCAGTACTTC.

The chain couples TRBV11-2 to TRBJ2-4, with a weak D call TRBD2 (6 bases). This CDR3 is 15 amino acids long. The germline V and J ends were trimmed by 6 bases and 5 bases, with 17 bases remaining between them. Germline V CDR1 and CDR2: SGHAT, FQNNGV. As DNA, the CDR3 is TGTGCCAGCAGTCCTCTTACCGGCGGGGAAAACATTCAGTACTTC. Protein product: CASSPLTGGENIQYF.

This clonotype occurred many times. The chain employs TRBV14 and TRBJ2-5, with D perhaps matching TRBD2 (5 bases). The V and J ends lost 0 bases and 4 bases respectively, with 12 bases between them. CDR1 SGHDN and CDR2 FVKESK come from the germline V gene. The CDR3 is 15 amino acids. The CDR3 sequence is CASSQDLGARETQYF. As DNA, the CDR3 is TGTGCCAGCAGCCAAGATCTGGGAGCACGAGAGACCCAGTACTTC.

As for this clonotype: This may stem from a read error, because a much larger clone lies one nucleotide away. V usage is TRBV5-4 and J usage is TRBJ2-7; tentative D call: TRBD1 (6 bases). CDR1 is SGHNT and CDR2 is YYREEE in the germline V gene (reference sequence). Trimming left V 0 bases short and J 2 bases short, with 15 bases between. The CDR3 totals 16 residues. DNA of the CDR3: TGTGCCAGCAGCTTGGGCCCAAACAGGGAAGCCTACGAGCAGTACTTC. It encodes CASSLGPNREAYEQYF.

The chain recombines TRBV12-3 or TRBV12-4 with TRBJ1-1, with a possible D match to TRBD1 (5 bases). Trimming took off 9 bases at V and 0 bases at J, with 17 bases between the two ends. The CDR3 extends over 15 amino acids. The CDR3 sequence: CASSRGGAVNTEAFF. The CDR3 bases are TGTGCCAGTTCCCGGGGGGGAGCCGTGAACACTGAAGCTTTCTTT.

This clonotype occurred many times. The chain employs TRBV28 and TRBJ1-5; tentative D call: TRBD1 (6 bases). Looked up from germline, CDR1 is MDHEN and CDR2 is SYDVKM. The V and J ends lost 4 bases and 3 bases respectively, with 16 bases between them. The CDR3 is made up of 16 amino acids. The CDR3 here is CASSSPLGQNNQPQHF. The CDR3 nucleotides are TGTGCCAGCAGTTCACCCCTGGGACAAAACAATCAGCCCCAGCATTTT.

The rearrangement joins TRBV29-1 to TRBJ2-1; D gene ambiguous. Per germline, CDR1 SQVTM and CDR2 ANQGSEA. V lost 1 base and J lost 1, with 5 bases in between. The CDR3 extends over 13 amino acids. DNA for the CDR3: TGCAGCGTTGAAGCCCAGTCCTACAATGAGCAGTTCTTC. Amino acid sequence: CSVEAQSYNEQFF.

This clonotype appeared many times. The chain uses TRBV29-1 and TRBJ2-7; D remains unclear. Germline CDR1 SQVTM, CDR2 ANQGSEA. V was cut by 4 bases and J by 1 base, with 11 bases left in between. This CDR3 comprises 13 residues. In DNA, the CDR3 is TGCAGCGTTGGCCCAGGCCCATCCTACGAGCAGTACTTC. It is translated as CSVGPGPSYEQYF.

V usage is TRBV7-2 and J usage is TRBJ1-6, with 10 bases lining up with TRBD1. The V gene's germline CDR1 is SGHTA and CDR2 FQGNSA. Germline trimming cut 2 bases from V and 1 base from J; bases unmatched to any gene: 5. The CDR3 consists of 18 residues. In DNA form, the CDR3 reads TGTGCCAGCAGCTTATGGACAGGGGGTGGATCCTATAATTCACCCCTCCACTTT. Amino acid sequence: CASSLWTGGGSYNSPLHF. The full variable domain, in which reference TRBV7-2 and TRBJ1-6 provide the parts outside the CDR3, is GAGVSQSPSNKVTEKGKDVELRCDPISGHTALYWYRQSLGQGLEFLIYFQGNSAPDKSGLPSDRFSAERTGGSVSTLTIQRTQQEDSAVYLCASSLWTGGGSYNSPLHFGNGTRLTVT.

CDR3 bases: TGCAGTGCTCCCGGTATGAGTTACGAGCAGTACTTC. Translation: CSAPGMSYEQYF. This sequence joins TRBV20-1 and TRBJ2-7; no definite D call. This CDR3 has 12 amino acids. From germline, CDR1 is DFQATT and CDR2 SNEGSKA (reference sequence). With 5 bases removed from V and 4 bases from J, the gap between germline ends came to 12 bases.

This clonotype was seen only a few times. CDR3 in amino acids: CASSLGRSRETQYF. The CDR3 DNA reads TGTGCCAGCAGCTTGGGACGGTCCCGGGAGACCCAGTACTTC. The rearrangement joins TRBV7-8 to TRBJ2-5, with D perhaps being TRBD1 or TRBD2 (5 bases each). Trimming removed 3 bases at V and 5 bases at J, with 13 bases between. The CDR3 totals 14 residues. CDR1 and CDR2 from the germline V gene are SGHVS and FQNEAQ.

This clonotype was counted at least ten times. This chain connects TRBV12-3 or TRBV12-4 to TRBJ2-1, with unresolved D. V lost 4 bases and J lost 8, with 15 bases in between. This CDR3 has 14 amino acids. CDR3 DNA: TGTGCCAGCAGTTGGACCTATGGCTCCGATGAGCAGTTCTTC. Its translation: CASSWTYGSDEQFF.

The rearrangement joins TRBV7-2 to TRBJ2-3; tentative D call: TRBD2 (6 bases). Trimming took 0 bases from V and 6 from J, leaving 13 bases between them. The CDR3 runs 15 residues. Germline loops: CDR1 SGHTA, CDR2 FQGNSA. CDR3 bases: TGTGCCAGCAGCTTAGCCGCGGGCGGGGCTGATACGCAGTATTTT. Translating gives CASSLAAGGADTQYF.

This clonotype has only one observation. It may be a read error: a sequence one base away is much more abundant. The DNA of the CDR3 is TGTGCCAGTGCCCGCTCTGGGACCAACGTCCTGACTTTC. It translates to CASARSGTNVLTF. The V call is TRBV7-9, the J call TRBJ2-6; D unresolved. Germline V lookup: CDR1 SEHNR, CDR2 FQNEAQ (reference sequence). The CDR3 has 13 amino acids.

This clonotype was recorded a few times. This rearrangement joins TRBV11-1 to TRBJ2-7; 8 bases map to TRBD1. The CDR3 consists of 15 residues. The J segment lost 2 bases and the V segment lost 3 bases, leaving 6 bases of the junction unmatched. Germline-derived CDR1 and CDR2 are SGHAT and FQDESV (reference sequence). The CDR3 DNA sequence: TGTGCCAGCAGCTTGACCGGGACAGGAACCTACGAGCAGTACTTC. It yields the protein CASSLTGTGTYEQYF.

There are many counts of this clonotype. V is TRBV7-8 and J is TRBJ2-2, with TRBD2 matching over 15 bases. Germline V gene sequence: CDR1 SGHVS, CDR2 FQNEAQ. V was clipped by 5 bases and J by 0 bases; unmatched bases: 7. CDR3 length: 19 amino acids. The CDR3 coding sequence is TGTGCCAGCAGCCCTTCCGGGACTAGCGGGGGGACGAACACCGGGGAGCTGTTTTTT. It is translated as CASSPSGTSGGTNTGELFF.

This clonotype has a count of ten or more. The genes are TRBV29-1 and TRBJ2-3; TRBD1 matches at 10 bases. V was pared by 7 bases and J by 12 bases, with 7 bases of the junction left unmatched. The CDR3 consists of 11 residues. Germline values: CDR1 SQVTM, CDR2 ANQGSEA. The CDR3 nucleotides read TGCAGCGCAGCTCGGGACAGGGGACAGTATTTT. This translates into CSAARDRGQYF.

The V gene is TRBV20-1, the J gene TRBJ2-3; D might be TRBD1 (5 bases). V gave up 2 bases and J gave up 5 bases, with 11 bases separating them. CDR1 DFQATT and CDR2 SNEGSKA come from the germline V gene (reference sequence). This CDR3 is 13 amino acids long. CDR3 region: CSARPQGVDTQYF. The CDR3 DNA sequence: TGCAGTGCTAGACCCCAAGGGGTAGATACGCAGTATTTT.

The V call is TRBV29-1, the J call TRBJ1-1, with D hard to call. Trimming removed 4 bases from V and 2 bases from J, with 14 bases in between. This CDR3 spans 14 amino acids. In germline, CDR1 is SQVTM, CDR2 ANQGSEA. CDR3 region: CSVVGIWGNTEAFF. In nucleotides, the CDR3 is TGCAGCGTTGTGGGGATTTGGGGTAACACTGAAGCTTTCTTT. The full variable domain, completed using reference TRBV29-1 and TRBJ1-1, is SAVISQKPSRDICQRGTSLTIQCQVDSQVTMMFWYRQQPGQSLTLIATANQGSEATYESGFVIDKFPISRPNLTFSTLTVSNMSPEDSSIYLCSVVGIWGNTEAFFGQGTRLTVV.

This clonotype showed up many times. This chain links TRBV5-1 with TRBJ2-5; 14 bases match TRBD2. CDR1 and CDR2 from the germline V gene are SGHRS and YFSETQ. The CDR3 is made up of 18 amino acids. With 3 bases clipped from V and 1 base from J, the junction kept 8 bases outside the gene matches. The CDR3 DNA reads as TGCGCCAGCAGCTCGGGACTAGCGGGGGACAACTTCCAAGAGACCCAGTACTTC. Its translation is CASSSGLAGDNFQETQYF.

The J gene is TRBJ2-3, the V gene TRBV6-5, with 8 bases that match TRBD1. The CDR3 runs to 16 residues. Trimming took 6 bases from V and 1 from J; bases not matched to a gene: 9. CDR1 is MNHEY, CDR2 SVGAGI, per germline. CDR3: CASRIDRGRGTDTQYF. In DNA, the CDR3 is TGTGCCAGCAGGATCGACAGGGGAAGAGGCACAGATACGCAGTATTTT.

This chain connects TRBV14 to TRBJ1-2, with D uncertain. This CDR3 has 13 residues. Trimming shortened V by 6 bases and J by 8 bases, and 16 bases separated the two germline ends. Germline V gene lookup returns CDR1 SGHDN and CDR2 FVKESK. CDR3 residues: CASSHPGGRGYTF. CDR3 nucleotides: TGTGCCAGCAGTCATCCGGGAGGCCGCGGCTACACCTTC.

The chain recombines TRBV29-1 with TRBJ2-5; 8 nucleotides match TRBD1. Unmatched junction bases numbered 6, after V lost 6 bases and J lost 3 bases. The CDR3 is 13 amino acids. The germline gives CDR1 SQVTM, CDR2 ANQGSEA. The CDR3 here is CSVGQVREETQYF. DNA of the CDR3: TGCAGCGTGGGACAGGTTAGGGAAGAGACCCAGTACTTC.

This clonotype was found a few times. The chain uses TRBV7-2 and TRBJ1-1; D unclear. V dropped 1 base and J dropped 2 bases, with 8 bases sitting between them. The CDR3 sequence is 14 residues long. The germline V gene encodes CDR1 SGHTA and CDR2 FQGNSA. This CDR3 is CASSLGTSNTEAFF. The CDR3 nucleotides read TGTGCCAGCAGCTTAGGGACCTCCAACACTGAAGCTTTCTTT.

This clonotype was recorded many times. V usage is TRBV3-1 and J usage is TRBJ1-2, with unresolved D. CDR1 is LGHDT and CDR2 is YNNKEL in the germline V gene (reference sequence). The CDR3 covers 13 residues. V lost 0 bases, J lost 8 bases, and 10 bases lay in between. The CDR3 spells CASSQDGSSGYTF. The CDR3 DNA reads as TGTGCCAGCAGCCAAGATGGGTCATCAGGCTACACCTTC.

This clonotype showed up just a few times. V usage is TRBV6-1 and J usage is TRBJ2-1; 8 bases are a match to TRBD2. With V trimmed by 1 base and J by 4 bases, 3 bases remained unmatched. Germline loops: CDR1 MNHNS, CDR2 SASEGT. This CDR3 contains 15 residues. CDR3 sequence reads: CASSEGPGGYNEQFF. In DNA form, the CDR3 reads TGTGCCAGCAGTGAAGGGCCGGGGGGGTACAATGAGCAGTTCTTC.

In its sample, this clonotype was seen many times. V usage is TRBV6-5 and J usage is TRBJ2-2; D is undetermined. Per germline, CDR1 MNHEY and CDR2 SVGAGI. The CDR3 spans 12 residues. The V end was cut by 3 bases, the J end by 6 bases, with 5 bases between. CDR3 region: CASSYQAGELFF. The CDR3 DNA reads as TGTGCCAGCAGTTATCAGGCCGGGGAGCTGTTTTTT.

This clonotype was seen ten or more times. The J gene is TRBJ2-4, the V gene TRBV6-2 or TRBV6-3, with unresolved D. CDR3 length equals 15 residues. Germline V lookup: CDR1 MNHEY, CDR2 SVGEGT. Trimming removed 2 bases at V and 0 bases at J, with 8 bases between. The DNA for the CDR3 is TGTGCCAGCAGTTACGGTCTCCAAGCCAAAAACATTCAGTACTTC. It is translated as CASSYGLQAKNIQYF.